A single sample gave rise to the 26 T cell receptor beta chains below, sequenced in a study of neurological immune-mediated disorders. The time point here: longitudinal time-point 2. Using its own MiXCR run on the 5' RACE reads, TCRdb lists one record per CDR3 protein. The sample consists of tens of thousands of distinct CDR3 sequences, about 8.9% of them appearing once. Sequencing used PBMCs. The receptors here all came from a man younger than 45 in good health.

There are many counts of this clonotype. This chain connects TRBV28 to TRBJ2-1; 9 bases line up with TRBD2. Trimming at V came to 6 bases and at J to 4 bases, leaving 7 bases not matched to a gene. Germline V gives CDR1 MDHEN, CDR2 SYDVKM. The CDR3 consists of 15 residues. The chain's CDR3 is CASRDSGRMYNEQFF. DNA for the CDR3: TGTGCCAGCAGGGACAGCGGGAGGATGTACAATGAGCAGTTCTTC. Filled out from reference TRBV28 and TRBJ2-1, the complete variable domain reads DVKVTQSSRYLVKRTGEKVFLECVQDMDHENMFWYRQDPGLGLRLIYFSYDVKMKEKGDIPEGYSVSREKKERFSLILESASTNQTSMYLCASRDSGRMYNEQFFGPGTRLTVL.

By share of the sample, this clonotype is medium-sized. This chain uses TRBV6-1 with TRBJ1-3, with unresolved D. V lost 3 bases and J lost 0, with 6 bases in between. CDR3 length equals 14 residues. Germline CDR1 is MNHNS and CDR2 is SASEGT. CDR3 DNA sequence: TGTGCCAGCAGTGACGGTGCCTCTGGAAACACCATATATTTT. It codes for CASSDGASGNTIYF.

In this sample, this clonotype turned up many times. The chain couples TRBV18 to TRBJ2-4; D ambiguous. V was clipped by 4 bases and J by 0 bases, with 13 bases between them. The CDR3 extends over 16 amino acids. Germline lookup yields CDR1 KGHSH and CDR2 LQKENI. Written as DNA, the CDR3 is TGTGCCAGCTCACTAGACGGCAGCCTAGCCAAAAACATTCAGTACTTC. Translating gives CASSLDGSLAKNIQYF.

To note about this clonotype: One junction end does not reproduce the germline sequence, and a read error may be involved. The chain is built from TRBV7-8 and TRBJ2-3, with D possibly TRBD1 on 5 matching bases. Germline V gene data show CDR1 as SGHVS and CDR2 as FQNEAQ. CDR3 length: 14 amino acids. The CDR3 nucleotides read TGTACCAGCAGCTCCGGGCAGGGAAGCGATACGCAGTATTTT. Translated, it gives CTSSSGQGSDTQYF. Together with reference TRBV7-8 and TRBJ2-3, the CDR3 gives the full variable domain: GAGVSQSPRYKVAKRGQDVALRCDPISGHVSLFWYQQALGQGPEFLTYFQNEAQLDKSGLPSDRFFAERPEGSVSTLKIQRTQQEDSAVYLCTSSSGQGSDTQYFGPGTRLTVL.

This clonotype was detected ten times or more. The CDR3 is CASSSGQQGTYEQYF. The CDR3 nucleotides read TGTGCCAGCAGCTCCGGACAACAGGGAACCTACGAGCAGTACTTC. The chain joins TRBV7-3 to TRBJ2-7; the D gene is possibly TRBD1 (6 bases). Germline assignment: CDR1 SGHTA and CDR2 FQGTGA. This CDR3 spans 15 amino acids. Trimming took 4 bases from V and 2 from J, leaving 15 bases between them.

At least ten counts were recorded for this clonotype. The genes are TRBV5-1 and TRBJ2-2, with 7 bases identical to TRBD1. Germline values: CDR1 SGHRS, CDR2 YFSETQ. This CDR3 has 16 residues. With 1 base clipped from V and 3 bases from J, the junction kept 6 bases outside the gene matches. CDR3 sequence (DNA): TGCGCCAGCAGCTTGAAGGGGGCGCGGGACACCGGGGAGCTGTTTTTT. It codes for CASSLKGARDTGELFF.

This clonotype was seen many times. The chain recombines TRBV7-2 with TRBJ2-2; D unresolved. Trimming cost V 5 bases and J 9 bases, with 16 bases left between them. The germline CDR1 and CDR2 sequences are SGHTA and FQGNSA. The CDR3 contains 14 residues. CDR3 residues: CASSLPRDVRELFF. As DNA, the CDR3 is TGTGCCAGCAGCCTTCCTCGTGATGTCCGGGAGCTGTTTTTT.

This clonotype was detected ten times or more. The chain recombines TRBV29-1 with TRBJ1-2; D is perhaps TRBD1 (5 bases). The CDR3 length is 13 residues. Trimming took off 3 bases at V and 5 bases at J, with 13 bases between the two ends. The germline CDR1 and CDR2 sequences are SQVTM and ANQGSEA. The CDR3 loop is CSVEGGTGYGYTF. In DNA form, the CDR3 reads TGCAGCGTTGAGGGCGGGACCGGGTATGGCTACACCTTC.

Ten or more counts support this clonotype. This chain joins TRBV6-4 and TRBJ2-2, with TRBD2 identical over 7 bases. J lost 4 bases, V lost 4 bases, and 0 bases had no gene match. The CDR3 loop spans 13 amino acids. Germline V gene data show CDR1 as MRHNA and CDR2 as SNTAGT. This chain's CDR3 is CASSGTSTGELFF. CDR3 coding DNA: TGTGCCAGCAGTGGGACTAGCACCGGGGAGCTGTTTTTT.

This clonotype has ten or more counts. In DNA form, the CDR3 reads TGCAGCGTTGGATGGGGTACCGGGGAGCTGTTTTTT. Its translation is CSVGWGTGELFF. The rearrangement uses TRBV29-1 and TRBJ2-2; the D is unclear. Trimming pared 4 bases from V and 5 bases from J, leaving 8 bases between. Germline-derived CDR1 and CDR2 are SQVTM and ANQGSEA. CDR3 size: 12 residues.

This clonotype has ten or more counts. This chain links TRBV5-1 with TRBJ2-3, with a weak D call TRBD1 (6 bases). This CDR3 has 15 amino acids. Trimming stripped 0 bases from V and 2 bases from J, with 10 bases between. Germline-derived CDR1 and CDR2 are SGHRS and YFSETQ. CDR3 protein: CASSLGQVNTDTQYF. The DNA of the CDR3 is TGCGCCAGCAGCTTGGGACAGGTCAACACAGATACGCAGTATTTT.

Worth noting for this clonotype: A much larger clone differs by one base, so this may be a read error. The J gene is TRBJ2-1, the V gene TRBV3-1; D unclear. This CDR3 contains 13 residues. The germline gives CDR1 LGHDT, CDR2 YNNKEL (reference sequence). V lost 1 base, J lost 13 bases, and 14 bases lay in between. The CDR3 loop reads CASSQGVASDQFF. The CDR3 DNA reads as TGTGCCAGCAGCCAAGGAGTAGCTTCTGATCAGTTCTTC.

This clonotype was found many times. The genes are TRBV28 and TRBJ2-1; D might be TRBD1 (5 bases). V was pared by 7 bases and J by 9 bases, with 19 bases between. In germline, CDR1 is MDHEN, CDR2 SYDVKM. The CDR3 runs to 14 residues. The CDR3 loop is CASKFHRPLGEQFF. The DNA for the CDR3 is TGTGCCAGCAAATTTCACAGGCCTTTGGGTGAGCAGTTCTTC.

There are a few counts of this clonotype. The rearrangement links TRBV12-3 or TRBV12-4 to TRBJ1-5; D uncertain. V was trimmed by 5 bases and J by 4 bases, leaving 12 bases between them. The length of the CDR3 is 14 residues. The CDR3 loop reads CASSPGVMNQPQHF. Here the CDR3 DNA reads TGTGCCAGCAGTCCCGGGGTGATGAATCAGCCCCAGCATTTT.

This clonotype was seen at least ten times. V and J are TRBV20-1 and TRBJ1-5; D is perhaps TRBD1 (5 bases). V was clipped by 3 bases and J by 2 bases, with 20 bases between them. Germline V gene sequence: CDR1 DFQATT, CDR2 SNEGSKA (reference sequence). The CDR3 runs to 17 residues. The CDR3 here is CSARELGVWGGNQPQHF. CDR3 sequence (DNA): TGCAGTGCTAGGGAACTGGGAGTCTGGGGGGGCAATCAGCCCCAGCATTTT.

This clonotype appeared many times. The V call is TRBV27, the J call TRBJ1-5; 11 positions match TRBD1. The germline gives CDR1 MNHEY, CDR2 SMNVEV (reference sequence). J gave up 5 bases and V 5 bases, and 8 bases lay outside the gene matches. The CDR3 runs to 16 residues. DNA of the CDR3: TGTGCCAGCAGTCGCTCATGGGGACAGGGGGATCAGCCCCAGCATTTT. Its translation is CASSRSWGQGDQPQHF.

This clonotype was detected ten times or more. The chain carries TRBV5-1 and TRBJ2-3, with a possible D match to TRBD1 (6 bases). Germline lookup yields CDR1 SGHRS and CDR2 YFSETQ. V was clipped by 4 bases and J by 4 bases, with 13 bases between them. This CDR3 spans 14 amino acids. CDR3 sequence (DNA): TGCGCCAGCAGCCGCTGGGACACCCCAGATACGCAGTATTTT. It yields the protein CASSRWDTPDTQYF. The full variable domain, rest sourced from reference TRBV5-1 and TRBJ2-3, is KAGVTQTPRYLIKTRGQQVTLSCSPISGHRSVSWYQQTPGQGLQFLFEYFSETQRNKGNFPGRFSGRQFSNSRSEMNVSTLELGDSALYLCASSRWDTPDTQYFGPGTRLTVL.

This clonotype was counted ten times or more. The chain combines TRBV7-8 with TRBJ2-2, with 7 bases matching TRBD2. The length of the CDR3 is 17 residues. CDR1 SGHVS and CDR2 FQNEAQ come from the germline V gene. The V and J ends lost 5 bases and 7 bases, in that order; junction bases with no gene match: 16. The CDR3 sequence: CASSVNGGGSVFGELFF. DNA for the CDR3: TGTGCCAGCAGCGTGAACGGAGGCGGGAGTGTTTTCGGGGAGCTGTTTTTT.

This clonotype was detected ten times or more. V is TRBV7-2 and J is TRBJ2-6; the D is unclear. Looked up from germline, CDR1 is SGHTA and CDR2 is FQGNSA. The CDR3 runs 16 residues. The V end was cut by 3 bases, the J end by 1 base, with 10 bases between. CDR3 sequence (DNA): TGTGCCAGCAGCTTGGGTCTTAGTTCTGGGGCCAACGTCCTGACTTTC. Translated: CASSLGLSSGANVLTF.

The sample holds many counts of this clonotype. The chain carries TRBV28 and TRBJ1-3, with a weak D call TRBD1 (6 bases). The V gene lost 8 bases and the J gene lost 0 bases, with 14 bases spanning the gap. Germline-derived CDR1 and CDR2 are MDHEN and SYDVKM. This CDR3 is built from 15 residues. The DNA for the CDR3 is TGTGCCAGCTTTAGGGGGGGAAGCTCTGGAAACACCATATATTTT. It codes for CASFRGGSSGNTIYF.

With regard to this clonotype: Just one base apart from a much larger clone, this may be a read error. The chain uses TRBV7-6 and TRBJ2-3; D gene ambiguous. CDR1 SGHVS and CDR2 FNYEAQ come from the germline V gene. The CDR3 sequence is 14 residues long. CDR3 in DNA: TGTGCCAGCAGCTTAGATCGGCACCCAGATACGAAGTATTTT. It translates to CASSLDRHPDTKYF.

This clonotype has a count of ten or more. The rearrangement uses TRBV10-3 and TRBJ2-2; D may be TRBD1 (7 bases). V was cut by 7 bases and J by 2 bases, with 14 bases left in between. The CDR3 extends over 15 amino acids. From germline, CDR1 is ENHRY and CDR2 SYGVKD. The CDR3 protein is CAIKAGQTNTGELFF. CDR3 nucleotides: TGTGCCATCAAGGCGGGACAGACTAACACCGGGGAGCTGTTTTTT.

This clonotype was counted at least ten times. This chain links TRBV28 with TRBJ1-5; 8 bases agree with TRBD1. Germline loops: CDR1 MDHEN, CDR2 SYDVKM. The CDR3 is 18 amino acids. Losses at the gene ends were 4 bases for V and 0 bases for J; bases not matched to a gene: 11. The CDR3 DNA reads as TGTGCCAGCAGTTCGCCCCGGCCAGGGGGCTCTAGCAATCAGCCCCAGCATTTT. It yields the protein CASSSPRPGGSSNQPQHF.

Many counts were recorded for this clonotype. The chain joins TRBV20-1 to TRBJ1-5; possibly TRBD1 for D (5 bases). CDR1 and CDR2 (germline): DFQATT, SNEGSKA (reference sequence). The V end lost 5 bases, the J end lost 5 bases, and 13 bases lay between the germline ends. CDR3 length: 13 amino acids. The CDR3 sequence: CSARRDSDQPQHF. CDR3 coding DNA: TGCAGTGCTCGCCGGGACTCAGATCAGCCCCAGCATTTT.

This clonotype came up many times. This chain joins TRBV20-1 and TRBJ2-2, with D unresolved. Germline CDR1 is DFQATT and CDR2 is SNEGSKA (reference sequence). V was shortened by 6 bases and J by 6 bases, with 8 bases between the two germline ends. This CDR3 has 11 residues. The CDR3 loop reads CSARIAGELFF. CDR3 in DNA: TGCAGTGCGCGTATCGCCGGGGAGCTGTTTTTT.

This clonotype was detected many times. V is TRBV27 and J is TRBJ2-7, with D maybe TRBD1 (5 bases). The germline V and J ends were trimmed by 3 bases and 3 bases, with 9 bases remaining between them. The CDR3 extends over 13 amino acids. The germline CDR1 and CDR2 sequences are MNHEY and SMNVEV (reference sequence). The CDR3 nucleotides read TGTGCCAGCAGTTTCGACAGCAACTACGAGCAGTACTTC. Translated, it gives CASSFDSNYEQYF.